This T cell receptor beta chain was found in a study of T cells in Graves' hyperthyroidism and ophthalmopathy. CDR1 is MDHEN, CDR2 SYDVKM, per germline. The CDR3 length is 16 residues. V was shortened by 5 bases and J by 0 bases, with 15 bases between the two germline ends. Graves' hyperthyroidism was deemed stable absent ophthalmopathy progression within 18 months. In this sample, this clonotype turned up many times. The TCR beta CDR3 regions underwent amplification using RNA transcripts as the source. During a first-round RT-PCR of the TCR CDR3, the HTBI primer set was used. TCRdb itself ran the multiplex PCR reads through MiXCR, one entry per CDR3 protein. The data contain some 700,000 distinct CDR3 sequences, around 15% of them singletons.

The TCR comes from a man over 45 with Graves' hyperthyroidism. The V gene is TRBV28, the J gene TRBJ2-3, with D possibly being TRBD2 (6 bases). Sequencing was carried out using blood. The CDR3 region is CASSLGIAASTDTQYF. In nucleotides, the CDR3 is TGTGCCAGCAGTCTCGGGATAGCGGCCAGCACAGATACGCAGTATTTT.